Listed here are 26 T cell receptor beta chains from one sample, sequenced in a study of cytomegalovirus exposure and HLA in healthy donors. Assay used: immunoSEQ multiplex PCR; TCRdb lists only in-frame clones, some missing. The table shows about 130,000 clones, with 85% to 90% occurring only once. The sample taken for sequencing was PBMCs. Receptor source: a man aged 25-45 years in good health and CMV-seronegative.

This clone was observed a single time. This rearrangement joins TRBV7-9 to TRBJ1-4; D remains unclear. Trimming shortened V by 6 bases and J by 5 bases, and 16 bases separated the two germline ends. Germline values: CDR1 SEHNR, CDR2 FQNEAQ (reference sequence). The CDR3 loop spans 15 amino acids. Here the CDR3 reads CASSSVAQSNEKLFF. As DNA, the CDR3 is TGTGCCAGCAGTTCAGTCGCACAGTCGAATGAAAAACTGTTTTTT. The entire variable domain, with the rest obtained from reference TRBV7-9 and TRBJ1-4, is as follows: DTGVSQNPRHKITKRGQNVTFRCDPISEHNRLYWYRQTLGQGPEFLTYFQNEAQLEKSRLLSDRFSAERPKGSFSTLEIQRTEQGDSAMYLCASSSVAQSNEKLFFGSGTQLSVL.

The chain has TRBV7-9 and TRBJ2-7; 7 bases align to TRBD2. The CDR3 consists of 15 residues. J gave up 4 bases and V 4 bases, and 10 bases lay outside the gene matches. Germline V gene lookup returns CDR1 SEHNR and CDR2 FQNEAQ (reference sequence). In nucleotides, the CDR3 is TGTGCCAGCAGCTCCACGGGAGTCGGGAGGTACGAGCAGTACTTC. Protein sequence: CASSSTGVGRYEQYF.

CDR3 nucleotide sequence: TGCGCCAGCAGCCGATCCTCGGATGAGCAGTTCTTC. It yields the protein CASSRSSDEQFF. The V gene is TRBV4-1, the J gene TRBJ2-1; D ambiguous. V was shortened by 4 bases and J by 8 bases, with 9 bases between the two germline ends. In germline, CDR1 is MGHRA, CDR2 YSYEKL. This CDR3 is built from 12 residues.

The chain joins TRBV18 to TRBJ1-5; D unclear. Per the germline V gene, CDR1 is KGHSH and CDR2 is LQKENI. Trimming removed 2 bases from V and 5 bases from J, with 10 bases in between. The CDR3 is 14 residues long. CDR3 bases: TGTGCCAGCTCACCAGGGAGTATCGATCAGCCCCAGCATTTT. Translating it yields CASSPGSIDQPQHF.

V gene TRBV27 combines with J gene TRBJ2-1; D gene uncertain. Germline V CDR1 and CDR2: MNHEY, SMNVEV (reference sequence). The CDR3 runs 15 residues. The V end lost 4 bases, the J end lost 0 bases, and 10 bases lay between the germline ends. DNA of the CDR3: TGTGCCAGCAGTTACCAGCGTAGCTCCTACAATGAGCAGTTCTTC. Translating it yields CASSYQRSSYNEQFF.

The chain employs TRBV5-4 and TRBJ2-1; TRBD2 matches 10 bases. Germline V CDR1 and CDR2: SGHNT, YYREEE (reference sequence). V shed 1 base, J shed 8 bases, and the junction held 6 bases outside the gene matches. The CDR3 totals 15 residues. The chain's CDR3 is CASSLTAGGRDEQFF. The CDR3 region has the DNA TGTGCCAGCAGCTTGACAGCGGGAGGGCGGGATGAGCAGTTCTTC.

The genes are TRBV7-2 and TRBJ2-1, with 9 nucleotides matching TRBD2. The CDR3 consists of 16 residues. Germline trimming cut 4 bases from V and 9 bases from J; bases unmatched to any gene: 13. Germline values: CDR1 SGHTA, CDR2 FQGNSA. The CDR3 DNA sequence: TGTGCCAGCAGCTCAAAGGGTAGCGGGAGTAATAGTGAGCAGTTCTTC. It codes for CASSSKGSGSNSEQFF.

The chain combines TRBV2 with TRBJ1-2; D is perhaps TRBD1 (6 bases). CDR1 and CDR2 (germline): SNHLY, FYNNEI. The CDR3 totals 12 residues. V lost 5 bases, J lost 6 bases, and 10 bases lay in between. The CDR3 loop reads CASSPGVDGYTF. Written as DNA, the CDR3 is TGTGCCAGCAGTCCAGGGGTGGATGGCTACACCTTC. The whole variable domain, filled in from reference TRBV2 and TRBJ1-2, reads EPEVTQTPSHQVTQMGQEVILRCVPISNHLYFYWYRQILGQKVEFLVSFYNNEISEKSEIFDDQFSVERPDGSNFTLKIRSTKLEDSAMYFCASSPGVDGYTFGSGTRLTVV.

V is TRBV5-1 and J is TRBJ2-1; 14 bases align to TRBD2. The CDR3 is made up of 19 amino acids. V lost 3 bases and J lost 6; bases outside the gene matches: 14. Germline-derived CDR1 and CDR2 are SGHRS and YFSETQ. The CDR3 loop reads CASSSLGTSGSVLGNEQFF. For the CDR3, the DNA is TGCGCCAGCAGCTCCTTGGGGACTAGCGGGAGTGTCCTTGGCAATGAGCAGTTCTTC.

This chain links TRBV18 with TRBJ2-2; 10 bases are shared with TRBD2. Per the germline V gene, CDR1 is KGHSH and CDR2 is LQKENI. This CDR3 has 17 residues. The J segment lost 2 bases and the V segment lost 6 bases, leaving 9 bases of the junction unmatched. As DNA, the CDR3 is TGTGCCAGCTCCCCATTAAGCGGGAGGGGAAACACCGGGGAGCTGTTTTTT. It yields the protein CASSPLSGRGNTGELFF.

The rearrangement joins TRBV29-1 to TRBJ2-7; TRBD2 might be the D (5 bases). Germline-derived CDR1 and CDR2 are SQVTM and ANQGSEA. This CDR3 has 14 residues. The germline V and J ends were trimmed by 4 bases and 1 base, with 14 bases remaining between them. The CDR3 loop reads CSVGSRDTSYEQYF. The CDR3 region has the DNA TGCAGCGTTGGTTCTCGGGATACATCCTACGAGCAGTACTTC.

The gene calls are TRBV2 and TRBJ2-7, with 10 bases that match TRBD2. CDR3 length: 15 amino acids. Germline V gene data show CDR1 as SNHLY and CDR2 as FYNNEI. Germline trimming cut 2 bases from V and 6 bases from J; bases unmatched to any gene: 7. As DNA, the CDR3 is TGTGCCAGCAGTGAATGGGCTAGCGGGAGTGTCGAGCAGTACTTC. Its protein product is CASSEWASGSVEQYF.

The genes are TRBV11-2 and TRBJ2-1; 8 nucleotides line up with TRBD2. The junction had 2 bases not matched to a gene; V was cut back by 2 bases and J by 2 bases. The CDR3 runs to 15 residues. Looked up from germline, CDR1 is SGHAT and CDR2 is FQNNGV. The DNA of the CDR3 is TGTGCCAGCAGCTTAACTAGCGGAGCCTACAATGAGCAGTTCTTC. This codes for CASSLTSGAYNEQFF.

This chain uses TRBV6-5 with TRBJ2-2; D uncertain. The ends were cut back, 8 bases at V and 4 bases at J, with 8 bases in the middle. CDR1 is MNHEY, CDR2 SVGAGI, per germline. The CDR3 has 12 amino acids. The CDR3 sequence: CASVGGTGELFF. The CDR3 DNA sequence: TGTGCCAGCGTAGGCGGCACCGGGGAGCTGTTTTTT.

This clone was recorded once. CDR3 DNA sequence: TGCGCCAGCAGCCAAGGGGTAGCGGGAGGGCGAGAGACCCAGTACTTC. Its translation is CASSQGVAGGRETQYF. V usage is TRBV4-1 and J usage is TRBJ2-5, with TRBD2 matching over 11 bases. The CDR3 has 16 residues. CDR1 and CDR2 from the germline V gene are MGHRA and YSYEKL. Trimming took 1 base from V and 4 from J; bases not matched to a gene: 5.

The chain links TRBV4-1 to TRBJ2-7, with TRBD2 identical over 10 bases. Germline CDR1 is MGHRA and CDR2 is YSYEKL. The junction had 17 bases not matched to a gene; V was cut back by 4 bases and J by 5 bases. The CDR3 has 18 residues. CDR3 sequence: CASSLQEVPGLAFDEQYF. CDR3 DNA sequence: TGCGCCAGCAGCCTCCAAGAGGTGCCGGGACTAGCGTTTGACGAGCAGTACTTC.

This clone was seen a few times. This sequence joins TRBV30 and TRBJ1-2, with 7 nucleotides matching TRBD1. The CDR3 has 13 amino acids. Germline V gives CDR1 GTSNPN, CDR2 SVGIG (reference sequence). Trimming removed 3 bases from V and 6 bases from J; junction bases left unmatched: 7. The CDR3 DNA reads TGTGCCTGGAGACAGGGGAGGAACCATGGCTACACCTTC. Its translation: CAWRQGRNHGYTF. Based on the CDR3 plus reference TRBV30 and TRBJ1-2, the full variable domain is SQTIHQWPATLVQPVGSPLSLECTVEGTSNPNLYWYRQAAGRGLQLLFYSVGIGQISSEVPQNLSASRPQDRQFILSSKKLLLSDSGFYLCAWRQGRNHGYTFGSGTRLTVV.

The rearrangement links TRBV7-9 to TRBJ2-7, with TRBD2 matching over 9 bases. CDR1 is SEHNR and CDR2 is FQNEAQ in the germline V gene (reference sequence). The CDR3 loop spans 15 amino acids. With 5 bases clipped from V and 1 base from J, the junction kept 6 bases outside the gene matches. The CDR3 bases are TGTGCCAGCAGCCACGGACTAGCGAGTTCCTACGAGCAGTACTTC. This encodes CASSHGLASSYEQYF.

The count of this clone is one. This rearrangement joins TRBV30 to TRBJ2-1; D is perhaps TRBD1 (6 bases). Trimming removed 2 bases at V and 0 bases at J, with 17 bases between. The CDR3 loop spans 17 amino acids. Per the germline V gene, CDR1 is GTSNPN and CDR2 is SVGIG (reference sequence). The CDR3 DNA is TGTGCCTGGAGTTCAGGGGCTCCTCCGAGCTCCTACAATGAGCAGTTCTTC. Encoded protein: CAWSSGAPPSSYNEQFF.

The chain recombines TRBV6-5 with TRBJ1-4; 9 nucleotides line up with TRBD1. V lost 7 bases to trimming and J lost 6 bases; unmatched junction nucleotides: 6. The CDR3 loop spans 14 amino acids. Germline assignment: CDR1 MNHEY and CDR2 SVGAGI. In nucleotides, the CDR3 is TGTGCCAGCACCCGGGGACAGGGTTATGAAAAACTGTTTTTT. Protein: CASTRGQGYEKLFF.

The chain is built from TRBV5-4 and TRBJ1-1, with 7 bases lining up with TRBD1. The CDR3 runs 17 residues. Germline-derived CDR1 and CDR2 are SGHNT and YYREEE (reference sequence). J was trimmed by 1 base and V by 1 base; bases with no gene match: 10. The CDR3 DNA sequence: TGTGCCAGCAGCTTGCCTTCAGTCGACAGGGCGAACACTGAAGCTTTCTTT. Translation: CASSLPSVDRANTEAFF.

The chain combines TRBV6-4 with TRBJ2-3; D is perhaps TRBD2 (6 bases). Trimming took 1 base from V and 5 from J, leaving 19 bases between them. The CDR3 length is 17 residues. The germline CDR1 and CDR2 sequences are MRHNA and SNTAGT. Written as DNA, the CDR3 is TGTGCCAGCAGTGACTTCCCCGGGAGAAAGGGTATAGATACGCAGTATTTT. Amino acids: CASSDFPGRKGIDTQYF.

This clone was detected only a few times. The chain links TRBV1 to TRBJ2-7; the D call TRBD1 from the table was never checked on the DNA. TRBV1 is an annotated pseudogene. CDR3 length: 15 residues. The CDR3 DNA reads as TGCACCAGCAGCCAAACGGGACAGGGGGCCTACGAGCAGTACTTC. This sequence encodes CTSSQTGQGAYEQYF.

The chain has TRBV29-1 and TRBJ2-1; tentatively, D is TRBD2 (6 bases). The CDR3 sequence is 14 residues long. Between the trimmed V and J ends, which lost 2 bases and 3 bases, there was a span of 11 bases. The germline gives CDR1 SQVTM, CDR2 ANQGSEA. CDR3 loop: CSVEPSELYNEQFF. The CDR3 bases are TGCAGCGTTGAACCTAGCGAGCTCTACAATGAGCAGTTCTTC.

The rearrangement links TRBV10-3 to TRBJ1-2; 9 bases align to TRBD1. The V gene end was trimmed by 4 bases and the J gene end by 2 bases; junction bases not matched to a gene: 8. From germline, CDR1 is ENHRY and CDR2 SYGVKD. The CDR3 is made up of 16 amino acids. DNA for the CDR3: TGTGCCATCAGTGGAGGGGGCGGGACAGGGAACTATGGCTACACCTTC. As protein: CAISGGGGTGNYGYTF.

The CDR3 reads CASTLTGGTEAFF. The CDR3 DNA is TGCGCCAGCACCCTCACAGGGGGCACTGAAGCTTTCTTT. This chain uses TRBV10-2 with TRBJ1-1, with 8 bases matching TRBD1. Unmatched junction bases numbered 5, after V lost 7 bases and J lost 4 bases. The CDR3 is 13 residues long. The germline V gene encodes CDR1 WSHSY and CDR2 SAAADI.